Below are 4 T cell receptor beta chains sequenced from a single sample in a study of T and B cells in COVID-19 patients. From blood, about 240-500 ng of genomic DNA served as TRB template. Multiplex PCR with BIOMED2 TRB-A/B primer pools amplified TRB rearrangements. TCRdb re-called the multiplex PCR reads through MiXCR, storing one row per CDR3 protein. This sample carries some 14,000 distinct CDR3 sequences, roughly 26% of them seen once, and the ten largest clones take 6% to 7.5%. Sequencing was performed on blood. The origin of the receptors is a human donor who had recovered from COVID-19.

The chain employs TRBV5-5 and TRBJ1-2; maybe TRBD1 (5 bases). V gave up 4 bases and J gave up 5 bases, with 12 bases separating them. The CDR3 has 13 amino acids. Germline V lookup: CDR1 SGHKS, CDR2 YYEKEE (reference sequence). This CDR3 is CASSRQGGYGYTF. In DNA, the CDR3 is TGTGCCAGCAGCCGGCAGGGAGGGTATGGCTACACCTTC.

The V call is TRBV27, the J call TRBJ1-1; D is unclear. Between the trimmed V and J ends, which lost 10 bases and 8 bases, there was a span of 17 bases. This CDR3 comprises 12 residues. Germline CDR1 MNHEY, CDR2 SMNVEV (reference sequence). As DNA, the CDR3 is TGTGCCATCGGAACGGGCAGACCCGAAGCTTTCTTT. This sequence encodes CAIGTGRPEAFF.

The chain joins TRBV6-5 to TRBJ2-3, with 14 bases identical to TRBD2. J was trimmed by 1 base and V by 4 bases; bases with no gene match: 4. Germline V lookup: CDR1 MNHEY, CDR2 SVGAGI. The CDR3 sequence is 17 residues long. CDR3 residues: CASSSGTSGRGTDTQYF. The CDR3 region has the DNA TGTGCCAGCAGTTCGGGGACTAGCGGGAGAGGCACAGATACGCAGTATTTT.

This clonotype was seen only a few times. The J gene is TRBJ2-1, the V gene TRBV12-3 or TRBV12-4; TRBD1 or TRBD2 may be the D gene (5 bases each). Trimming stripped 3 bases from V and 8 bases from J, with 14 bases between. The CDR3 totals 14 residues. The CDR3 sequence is CASSFAGRDHEQFF. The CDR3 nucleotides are TGTGCCAGCAGTTTTGCCGGCAGGGACCATGAGCAGTTCTTC.